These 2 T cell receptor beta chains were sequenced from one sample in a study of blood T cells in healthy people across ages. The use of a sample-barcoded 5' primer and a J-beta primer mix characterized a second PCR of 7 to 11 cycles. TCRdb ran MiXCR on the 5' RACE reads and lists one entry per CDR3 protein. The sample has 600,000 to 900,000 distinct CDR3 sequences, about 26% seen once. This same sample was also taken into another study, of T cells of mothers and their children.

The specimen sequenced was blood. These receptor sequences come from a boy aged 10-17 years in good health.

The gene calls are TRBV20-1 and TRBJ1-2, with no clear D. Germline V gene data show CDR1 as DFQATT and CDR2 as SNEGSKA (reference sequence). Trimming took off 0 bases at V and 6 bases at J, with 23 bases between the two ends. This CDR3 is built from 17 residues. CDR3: CSARESQSAGIRNGYTF. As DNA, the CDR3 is TGCAGTGCTAGAGAGTCCCAGTCCGCAGGTATAAGGAATGGCTACACCTTC.

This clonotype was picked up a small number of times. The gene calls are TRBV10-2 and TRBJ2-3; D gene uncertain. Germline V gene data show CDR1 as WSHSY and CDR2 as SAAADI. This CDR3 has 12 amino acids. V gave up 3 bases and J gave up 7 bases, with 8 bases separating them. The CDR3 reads CASSDQPYTQYF. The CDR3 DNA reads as TGCGCCAGCAGTGATCAGCCCTATACGCAGTATTTT.